This entry describes one T cell receptor beta chain. The CDR3 runs 14 residues. CDR1 is SGHRS and CDR2 is YFSETQ in the germline V gene. Trimming left V 4 bases short and J 8 bases short, with 15 bases between. This entry belongs to a study of blood T cell repertoires in COVID-19. Those who participated ranged in age from roughly 18 to 89 years and resided in about two dozen US areas. TCRdb's copy holds only in-frame clones and misses some; the assay was immunoSEQ multiplex PCR. The sample carries about 350,000 clones, less than 90% recorded once. Input material: PBMCs or T cells enriched from blood (not recorded which). This receptor was taken from a woman aged 25 to 39 who had recovered from COVID-19. V usage is TRBV5-1 and J usage is TRBJ1-4; possible D gene TRBD1, 6 bases. CDR3: CASSPTGAREKLFF. The CDR3 DNA reads as TGCGCCAGCAGCCCGACAGGAGCCAGAGAAAAACTGTTTTTT.